The rows below give T cell receptor beta chains drawn from one sample of a study of CD8 T cells in ankylosing spondylitis. A single record per CDR3 protein comes from TCRdb applying MiXCR to the 5' RACE reads. Of a few hundred thousand distinct CDR3 sequences listed, 20% to 30% are singletons. The sample comprised blood, either unsorted or a sorted T cell fraction (not recorded which). The receptors come from a male donor with ankylosing spondylitis or in good health (not recorded which). Each CDR3 is given without its conserved first and last residue. Fields, in order: V gene, J gene, D gene, CDR3 protein. The D gene is left open where the match is weak.

>TRBV5-1|TRBJ2-1|NA
ASSFEGLSYNEQF
>TRBV6-5|TRBJ1-2|NA
ASSYGLGRRDYGYT
>TRBV11-2|TRBJ1-2|TRBD1
ASRPTGDYGYT
>TRBV28|TRBJ2-4|TRBD2
ASSKRRGGENIQY
>TRBV4-2|TRBJ2-5|NA
ASSQDGVQGQETQY
>TRBV20-1|TRBJ2-5|TRBD1
SAREFLGTGGRGQETQY
>TRBV29-1|TRBJ2-1|NA
SVSGRLAYNEQF
>TRBV6-1|TRBJ2-7|NA
ASNRGGGLRVEQY
>TRBV12-3/TRBV12-4|TRBJ2-1|NA
ASSIGTLNEQF
>TRBV20-1|TRBJ2-3|NA
STSTDTQY
>TRBV28|TRBJ2-1|NA
ASTLGGSNEQF
>TRBV4-2|TRBJ2-1|NA
ASSQEATPASSSYNEQF
>TRBV6-1|TRBJ1-5|NA
ASSPQGRVVNQPQH
>TRBV12-3/TRBV12-4|TRBJ2-7|TRBD1
ASSGGQGAEQY
>TRBV2|TRBJ1-2|NA
ASVEGGYT
>TRBV20-1|TRBJ2-5|TRBD2
SATRMASGGGETQY
>TRBV29-1|TRBJ1-2|NA
SGRFRSSGYT
>TRBV14|TRBJ2-3|TRBD2
ASSQGLAAKDTQY
>TRBV20-1|TRBJ2-4|NA
SAPRGAVAKNIQY
>TRBV15|TRBJ2-5|NA
ATTKDSMSGKTQY
>TRBV27|TRBJ2-1|NA
ASSFSPYRAEQF
>TRBV20-1|TRBJ2-1|TRBD2
SASSGGAGFEQF
>TRBV9|TRBJ1-2|NA
ASSVVSGGYT
>TRBV20-1|TRBJ2-5|NA
SAPAEKETQY
>TRBV7-2|TRBJ2-7|NA
ASSRRLTYEQY
>TRBV4-2|TRBJ2-7|NA
ASSQDKSWQGYEQY
>TRBV20-1|TRBJ2-7|NA
SAPQTDTYEQY
>TRBV3-1|TRBJ2-5|TRBD1
ASSHHGQGAETQY
>TRBV4-1|TRBJ1-5|NA
ASSQDRDYQPQH
>TRBV19|TRBJ1-2|NA
ASSPTLTDYGYT
>TRBV29-1|TRBJ2-7|NA
SVVQGYSYEQY
>TRBV7-3|TRBJ2-5|TRBD2
ASSPTGRLAGVQRETQY
>TRBV4-1|TRBJ2-3|TRBD2
ASSRGGYDTQY
>TRBV12-3/TRBV12-4|TRBJ2-7|NA
ASSLLSGNERY
>TRBV20-1|TRBJ2-7|TRBD2
SARELAGPYEQY
>TRBV28|TRBJ1-4|NA
ASSPATRDNEKLF
>TRBV7-2|TRBJ2-4|NA
ASSLYETAIIQY
>TRBV15|TRBJ2-1|NA
ATSREPRRARRDEQF
>TRBV20-1|TRBJ2-1|TRBD2
SARGTSGLGNEQF
>TRBV5-5|TRBJ2-4|TRBD2
ASSGLAGSNIQY
>TRBV20-1|TRBJ2-7|TRBD2
SASESGGGSYEQY
>TRBV4-1|TRBJ1-5|TRBD1
ASSLGQYQPQH
>TRBV29-1|TRBJ2-6|NA
SVVGGANVLT
>TRBV12-3/TRBV12-4|TRBJ1-2|NA
ASSVRGGSNYGYT